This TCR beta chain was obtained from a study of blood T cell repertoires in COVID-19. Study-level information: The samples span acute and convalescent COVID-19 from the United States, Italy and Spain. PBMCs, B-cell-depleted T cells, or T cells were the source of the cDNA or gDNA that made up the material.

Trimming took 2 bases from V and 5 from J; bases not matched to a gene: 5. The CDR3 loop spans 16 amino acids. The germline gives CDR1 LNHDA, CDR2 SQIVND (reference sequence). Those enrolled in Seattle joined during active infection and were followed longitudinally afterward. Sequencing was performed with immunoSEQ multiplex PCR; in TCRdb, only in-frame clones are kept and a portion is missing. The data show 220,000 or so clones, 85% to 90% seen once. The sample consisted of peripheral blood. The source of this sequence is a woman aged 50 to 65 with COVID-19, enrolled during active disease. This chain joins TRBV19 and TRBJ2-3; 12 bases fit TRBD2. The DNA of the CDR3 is TGTGCCAGTAGTATACCCCTAGCGGGGGGGAAAGATACGCAGTATTTT. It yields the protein CASSIPLAGGKDTQYF. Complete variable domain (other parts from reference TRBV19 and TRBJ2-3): DGGITQSPKYLFRKEGQNVTLSCEQNLNHDAMYWYRQDPGQGLRLIYYSQIVNDFQKGDIAEGYSVSREKKESFPLTVTSAQKNPTAFYLCASSIPLAGGKDTQYFGPGTRLTVL.